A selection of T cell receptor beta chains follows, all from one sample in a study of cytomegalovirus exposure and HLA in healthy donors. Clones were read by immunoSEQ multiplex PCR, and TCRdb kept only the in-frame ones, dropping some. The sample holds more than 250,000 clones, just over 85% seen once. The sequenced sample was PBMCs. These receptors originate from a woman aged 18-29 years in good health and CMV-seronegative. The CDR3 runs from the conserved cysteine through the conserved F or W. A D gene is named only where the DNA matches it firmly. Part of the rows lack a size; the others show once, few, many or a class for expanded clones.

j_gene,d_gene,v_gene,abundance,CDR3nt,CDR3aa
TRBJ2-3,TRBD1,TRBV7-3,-,TGTGCCAGCAGCTTATCCCCCCCCGGGACAGGAGGCACAGATACGCAGTATTTT,CASSLSPPGTGGTDTQYF
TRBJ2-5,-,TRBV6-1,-,TGTGCCAGCAGTGAAGAGACGGTTTGGGCAGTTGGACAAGAGACCCAGTACTTC,CASSEETVWAVGQETQYF
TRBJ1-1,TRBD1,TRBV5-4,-,TGTGCCAGCAGCCTACAGGGGAAGAACACTGAAGCTTTCTTT,CASSLQGKNTEAFF
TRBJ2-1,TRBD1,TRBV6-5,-,TGTGCCAGCAGCACAGGGGGCCGGCGTGGTGATGAGCAGTTCTTC,CASSTGGRRGDEQFF
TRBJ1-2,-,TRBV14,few,TGTGCCAGCAGCCCGGACAGCTATGGCTACACCTTC,CASSPDSYGYTF
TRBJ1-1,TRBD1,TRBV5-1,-,TGCGCCAGCAGCTTCACAGGGGAGGAGACTGAAGCTTTCTTT,CASSFTGEETEAFF
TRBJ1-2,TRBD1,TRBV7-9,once,TGTGCCAGCAGCGTTCCGGGACAGGGGGTAGGTGGCTACACCTTC,CASSVPGQGVGGYTF
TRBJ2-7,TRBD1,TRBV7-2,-,TGTGCCAGCAGCCCTCGACAGGGTCTCGTCGAGCAGTACTTC,CASSPRQGLVEQYF
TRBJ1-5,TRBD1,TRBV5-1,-,TGCGCCAGCAGCTTGGAGGGGGCCAATCAGCCCCAGCATTTT,CASSLEGANQPQHF
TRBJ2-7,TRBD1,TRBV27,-,TGTGCCAGCAGTCACAGGGGGAAGCCCTACGAGCAGTACTTC,CASSHRGKPYEQYF